This T cell receptor (beta chain) is drawn from a study of T cell responses to AZD1222 COVID-19 vaccine (TCRdb year 2021). With regard to the full study: AZD1222 recipients whose second dose came at about 4 weeks and those whose second dose came at about 12 weeks were combined into one group, since spike-specific TCR depth and breadth did not differ between the two schedules. TCR sequencing was performed for 233 trial participants, of whom 200 to 210 were given two doses of AZD1222 and some 25 were given two doses of MenACWY control vaccine. Enrollment into the trials was organized by age into subgroups of 18-55, 56-69 and 70-plus years, and those subgroups contained roughly 150, 30 and 60 TCR-sequenced participants, respectively. Broad study findings and their caveats: In the small 56-69-year group, the increase in depth fell short of significance, most likely because of low power. Reportedly, almost half of the unique spike-specific TCRs recognized epitopes lying outside the regions that are mutated in the B.1.351 and B.1.1.7 variants. Spike-specific TCR breadth and depth rose significantly after two AZD1222 doses compared with day 0 and with MenACWY recipients. Participants were mostly white British, with more females than males. The authors suggested clonal diversity may have been underestimated. Only five or six AZD1222 recipients were SARS-CoV-2 seropositive at baseline, limiting conclusions about previously exposed vaccinees. Vaccine-associated CD4 TCRs spanned the whole spike protein, with dominant responses in regions 160-218 and 743-854. Because no day 14 peak-response samples were available, repertoires were characterized only after the peak T cell response.

The CDR3 runs 14 amino acids, cysteine and phenylalanine included. Only the CDR3 DNA is retained, 42 bases long and in frame from the first base. Compared with germline, V lacks 3 bases and J lacks 5 bases; bases without a gene match: 4. CDR1 SEHNR and CDR2 FQNEAQ are derived from the germline V gene (reference sequence). The CDR3 regions of human TCRbeta chains were analyzed by immunosequencing. As for the authors' bioinformatics: Repertoire TCRs were checked for matches against a reference library of SARS-CoV-2-specific TCRs that had been generated using the MIRA antigen-specificity platform. Breadth meant the fraction of unique TCRs that were SARS-CoV-2-associated, whereas depth meant the fraction of total T cells that were SARS-CoV-2-associated. Using the MIRA data, every spike-specific TCR was mapped to the spike region that the TCR reacted to and assigned to either a CD4 or a CD8 class. Log10-transformed breadth and depth values were compared by one-way ANOVA with Sidak's multiple comparisons tests. TCRdb's version of the immuneACCESS table is confined to in-frame rearrangements and falls short of the full clone set. An unresolved V gene accounts for under half of the shortfall where checked; the remainder is of unknown origin. V and J calls and clone size follow that table, whereas D and trimming were derived from the DNA. The sample has 130,000 or so clones on record, about 90% of them singletons. Under 1.2% of the sample rests with the top ten.

Note on this clone: The specificity of this receptor is unknown. No qualities accompany the bases; no much larger clone lies one base away.

The time point label here, explained by the study, means: baseline before first vaccination. The vaccinee samples were drawn from two UK trials, COV001 and COV002, one of which was a single-blind randomized controlled phase 2/3 trial testing AZD1222 (ChAdOx1 nCoV-19) in healthy adults. For TCRbeta chain sequencing, PBMC samples from trial participants were taken at day 0 and at day 28 after the second dose. Material: peripheral blood, obtained on day 0 of AZD1222 vaccination. Rearrangement joined TRBV7-9 to TRBJ2-4; 7 nucleotides in the junction match TRBD1. The sequence was collected from an adult in good health. The CDR3 protein sequence reads: CASSFDRVQNIQYF. The nucleotides read TGTGCCAGCAGCTTTGACAGGGTGCAAAACATTCAGTACTTC.